The clone carrying this TCR beta chain appeared once. Its specificity is not known. This record belongs to a study of T cell responses to AZD1222 COVID-19 vaccine. Findings and caveats of the study: Donor demographics were predominantly white British with a female majority; clonal diversity may be underestimated. Dominant CD4 TCR responses targeted spike regions 160-218 and 743-854.

Germline V gene data show CDR1 as KGHDR and CDR2 as SFDVKD. The J segment lost 9 bases and the V segment lost 3 bases, leaving 7 bases of the junction unmatched. CDR3 length: 14 amino acids. The method was immunoSEQ multiplex PCR; TCRdb's version includes in-frame clones alone and lacks a portion of them. Seen here are some 120,000 clones, approximately 88% observed once, and the top ten hold 4% to 6%. The chain carries TRBV24-1 and TRBJ2-4, with TRBD1 matching 7 bases. Sequencing was performed on peripheral blood, taken on day 0 of AZD1222 vaccination. This receptor was taken from an adult in good health. The CDR3 is CATSDRQGLGIQYF. The CDR3 bases are TGTGCCACCAGTGATAGACAGGGTTTGGGCATTCAGTACTTC.